The entry below gives a single T cell receptor (beta chain) sequence along with its context. Its antigen is undetermined. Sequencing was performed with immunoSEQ multiplex PCR; in TCRdb, only in-frame clones are kept and a portion is missing. This table holds tens of thousands of clones, 91% found once. Germline values: CDR1 MGHDK, CDR2 SYGVNS. CDR3 size: 14 residues. Trimming shortened V by 10 bases and J by 6 bases, and 16 bases separated the two germline ends. The data were obtained in a study of chemoradiotherapy in HPV16-positive cancers. Study results and caveats: Only two HPV16-positive patients supplied the functional HPV-specificity definition. During treatment, candidate HPV-specific clones and E7-related motifs expanded in tumor. For HPV16-positive patients, expanding HPV-responsive T cells associated with longer recurrence-free survival.

Repertoires were sampled repeatedly during chemoradiotherapy. This sequence originates from a human donor with HPV-associated anogenital cancer. The sequencing used blood, collected from a patient who underwent chemoradiotherapy. This chain uses TRBV25-1 with TRBJ1-6; D may be TRBD1 (6 bases). CDR3 region: CATSPGARNSPLHF. The CDR3 coding sequence is TGTGCCACCTCCCCGGGGGCCCGTAATTCACCCCTCCACTTT.